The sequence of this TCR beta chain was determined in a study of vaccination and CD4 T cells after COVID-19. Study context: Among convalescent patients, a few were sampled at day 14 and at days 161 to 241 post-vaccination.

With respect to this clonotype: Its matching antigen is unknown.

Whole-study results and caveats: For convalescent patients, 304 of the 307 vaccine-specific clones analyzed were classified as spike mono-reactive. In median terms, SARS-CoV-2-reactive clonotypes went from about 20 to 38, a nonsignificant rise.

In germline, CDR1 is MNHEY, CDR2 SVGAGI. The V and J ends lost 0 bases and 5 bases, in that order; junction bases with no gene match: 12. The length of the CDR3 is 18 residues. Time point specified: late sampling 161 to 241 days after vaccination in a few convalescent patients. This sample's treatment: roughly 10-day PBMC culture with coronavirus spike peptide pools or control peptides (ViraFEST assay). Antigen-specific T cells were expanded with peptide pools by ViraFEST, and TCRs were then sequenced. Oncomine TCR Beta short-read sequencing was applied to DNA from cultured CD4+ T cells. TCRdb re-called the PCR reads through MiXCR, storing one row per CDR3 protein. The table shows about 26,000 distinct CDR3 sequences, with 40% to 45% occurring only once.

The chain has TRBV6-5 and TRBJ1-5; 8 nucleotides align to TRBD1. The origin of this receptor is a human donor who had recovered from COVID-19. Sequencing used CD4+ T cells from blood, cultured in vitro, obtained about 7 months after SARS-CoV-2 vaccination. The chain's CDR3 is CASSYSTPGGAGDQPQHF. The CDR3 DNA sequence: TGTGCCAGCAGTTACTCAACGCCAGGGGGCGCGGGGGATCAGCCCCAGCATTTT.